Each of the 30 T cell receptor beta chains below was sequenced from the same sample in a study of a mutant IDH1 vaccine in newly diagnosed glioma. The assay was immunoSEQ multiplex PCR, and TCRdb's table has in-frame clones only and misses some. The sample yields approximately 54,000 clones, roughly 80% seen once. This sample's time point: baseline, week 1 (first vaccination visit). Treatment meaning: pre-vaccination baseline after standard-of-care therapy. The source was PBMCs, collected from a glioma patient treated with radiotherapy, temozolomide or both. Receptor source: a man younger than 30 with glioma.

This clone has more than one count but fewer than ten. This CDR3 is CASSRSGDEAFF. In nucleotides, the CDR3 is TGTGCCAGCAGTCGGTCGGGGGATGAAGCTTTCTTT. The chain couples TRBV28 to TRBJ1-1; D is perhaps TRBD1 (5 bases). Germline CDR1 MDHEN, CDR2 SYDVKM. V shed 5 bases and J shed 7 bases, with 11 bases lying between them. CDR3 length: 12 residues.

The chain recombines TRBV5-4 with TRBJ1-1, with D maybe TRBD1 (5 bases). This CDR3 comprises 13 residues. Germline-derived CDR1 and CDR2 are SGHNT and YYREEE (reference sequence). V lost 6 bases and J lost 4, with 13 bases in between. For the CDR3, the DNA is TGTGCCAGCAACTGGGGGGGAGCCACTGAAGCTTTCTTT. Its protein is CASNWGGATEAFF.

This clone showed up just once. The chain carries TRBV30 and TRBJ2-7, with 7 bases that match TRBD1. After removal of 5 bases from V and 5 bases from J, the junction contained 6 bases not matched to a gene. The germline V gene encodes CDR1 GTSNPN and CDR2 SVGIG (reference sequence). The CDR3 has 12 amino acids. As DNA, the CDR3 is TGTGCCTGGCAGGGGGTCAGGAACGAGCAGTACTTC. Its protein product is CAWQGVRNEQYF.

The V gene is TRBV15, the J gene TRBJ2-2, with 7 nucleotides matching TRBD1. This CDR3 is built from 15 residues. The V gene's germline CDR1 is LNHNV and CDR2 YYDKDF (reference sequence). J lost 7 bases, V lost 2 bases, and 7 bases had no gene match. CDR3 coding DNA: TGTGCCACCAGCAGAAATTCAGGGGGTGGCGGGGAGCTGTTTTTT. This translates into CATSRNSGGGGELFF.

This chain links TRBV6-5 with TRBJ1-1; D might be TRBD1 (5 bases). V was cut by 6 bases and J by 1 base, with 12 bases left in between. Germline values: CDR1 MNHEY, CDR2 SVGAGI. The CDR3 loop spans 14 amino acids. In DNA form, the CDR3 reads TGTGCCAGCAGCGGGGGACGGGAGAACACTGAAGCTTTCTTT. Translation: CASSGGRENTEAFF.

The chain is built from TRBV4-2 and TRBJ1-5, with TRBD1 identical over 7 bases. From germline, CDR1 is LGHNA and CDR2 YNFKEQ. This CDR3 has 16 residues. The V segment lost 3 bases and the J segment 4 bases; nucleotides outside the gene matches: 9. This CDR3 reads CASSQMDRIGNQPQHF. The CDR3 DNA reads TGTGCCAGCAGCCAGATGGACAGGATCGGTAATCAGCCCCAGCATTTT.

This clone was found a few times. This chain joins TRBV29-1 and TRBJ1-1; D remains ambiguous. Deletions cut 6 bases from V and 12 bases from J, with 14 bases between. Germline V gives CDR1 SQVTM, CDR2 ANQGSEA. The CDR3 extends over 10 amino acids. The CDR3 DNA follows: TGCAGCGTCCCGGGAGGTCCCCCTTTCTTT. Its translation is CSVPGGPPFF.

V gene TRBV6-6 combines with J gene TRBJ1-2; D perhaps matches TRBD1 (6 bases). Germline CDR1 MNHNY, CDR2 SVGAGI (reference sequence). Trimming pared 7 bases from V and 2 bases from J, leaving 17 bases between. The CDR3 is made up of 15 amino acids. The CDR3 sequence is CASTPGGRVNYGYTF. In nucleotides, the CDR3 is TGTGCCAGCACACCCGGGGGCAGGGTAAACTATGGCTACACCTTC.

The chain uses TRBV11-1 and TRBJ2-7; D might be TRBD1 (6 bases). CDR3 length: 16 amino acids. V dropped 2 bases and J dropped 0 bases, with 14 bases sitting between them. In germline, CDR1 is SGHAT, CDR2 FQDESV (reference sequence). This chain's CDR3 is CASSLSGARSSYEQYF. The CDR3, as DNA: TGTGCCAGCAGCTTATCAGGGGCCAGGAGCTCCTACGAGCAGTACTTC. Filled out from reference TRBV11-1 and TRBJ2-7, the complete variable domain reads EAEVAQSPRYKITEKSQAVAFWCDPISGHATLYWYRQILGQGPELLVQFQDESVVDDSQLPKDRFSAERLKGVDSTLKIQPAELGDSAMYLCASSLSGARSSYEQYFGPGTRLTVT.

This chain connects TRBV10-3 to TRBJ2-3; D remains unclear. CDR3 size: 13 residues. CDR1 is ENHRY, CDR2 SYGVKD, per germline. Trimming took 7 bases from V and 4 from J, leaving 12 bases between them. The CDR3 is CAIKGLVADTQYF. CDR3 coding DNA: TGTGCCATCAAGGGCCTCGTGGCAGATACGCAGTATTTT.

This clone was observed a handful of times. V is TRBV10-1 and J is TRBJ2-7; TRBD2 aligns across 7 bases. Germline lookup yields CDR1 WNHNN and CDR2 SYGVQD (reference sequence). The length of the CDR3 is 18 residues. With 0 bases clipped from V and 3 bases from J, the junction kept 14 bases outside the gene matches. Written as DNA, the CDR3 is TGCGCCAGCAGTGAGTCAACCCGGGGACTGGGAGGGGACTACGAGCAGTACTTC. Amino acids: CASSESTRGLGGDYEQYF.

This clone was recorded only once. CDR3: CASSLDSLRNTIYF. The CDR3 nucleotides are TGCGCCAGCAGCTTGGATAGCCTTCGAAACACCATATATTTT. The chain joins TRBV5-1 to TRBJ1-3; no definite D call. Between the trimmed V and J ends, which lost 0 bases and 5 bases, there was a span of 9 bases. There are 14 residues in the CDR3. The V gene's germline CDR1 is SGHRS and CDR2 YFSETQ.

The CDR3 sequence is CAASAAMNTEAFF. CDR3 in DNA: TGTGCCGCCTCGGCAGCCATGAACACTGAAGCTTTCTTT. V gene TRBV10-3 combines with J gene TRBJ1-1, with D hard to call. The CDR3 spans 13 residues. The germline V and J ends were trimmed by 11 bases and 0 bases, with 13 bases remaining between them. The germline CDR1 and CDR2 sequences are ENHRY and SYGVKD.

The gene calls are TRBV9 and TRBJ2-1, with 7 bases aligning to TRBD2. CDR3 size: 15 residues. The V segment lost 7 bases and the J segment 5 bases; nucleotides outside the gene matches: 12. CDR1 is SGDLS, CDR2 YYNGEE, per germline. CDR3 residues: CASGVRKGGNNEQFF. CDR3 coding DNA: TGTGCCAGCGGGGTAAGGAAGGGAGGGAACAATGAGCAGTTCTTC.

The chain employs TRBV5-5 and TRBJ1-4; D gene uncertain. V lost 4 bases, J lost 7 bases, and 17 bases lay in between. The CDR3 is made up of 15 amino acids. Germline assignment: CDR1 SGHKS and CDR2 YYEKEE (reference sequence). The CDR3 reads CASSIGPHAGEKLFF. The CDR3 region has the DNA TGTGCCAGCAGCATCGGGCCTCATGCTGGTGAAAAACTGTTTTTT.

This clone was recorded a few times. This sequence joins TRBV6-6 and TRBJ2-2; no definite D call. Germline CDR1 is MNHNY and CDR2 is SVGAGI (reference sequence). The V end lost 4 bases, the J end lost 4 bases, and 13 bases lay between the germline ends. The CDR3 is made up of 15 amino acids. This chain's CDR3 is CASSSSPLGTGELFF. The CDR3 DNA reads TGTGCCAGCAGTTCCTCCCCTCTGGGCACCGGGGAGCTGTTTTTT.

This chain joins TRBV30 and TRBJ1-1; D is unresolved. This CDR3 region has 13 residues. V lost 0 bases and J lost 5, with 10 bases in between. The germline V gene encodes CDR1 GTSNPN and CDR2 SVGIG (reference sequence). The CDR3 reads CAWSVMWETEAFF. The CDR3 DNA is TGTGCCTGGAGTGTAATGTGGGAGACTGAAGCTTTCTTT.

This chain connects TRBV30 to TRBJ2-1, with D possibly being TRBD1 (6 bases). This CDR3 has 14 residues. Germline loops: CDR1 GTSNPN, CDR2 SVGIG (reference sequence). The CDR3 coding sequence is TGTGCTTCCACCTTTCTCAACAGGGAAGGTGAGCAGTTCTTC. Amino acid sequence: CASTFLNREGEQFF.

The chain joins TRBV7-2 to TRBJ1-1; D is unresolved. Between the trimmed V and J ends, which lost 4 bases and 4 bases, there was a span of 10 bases. Germline CDR1 reads SGHTA; CDR2 reads FQGNSA. This CDR3 spans 13 amino acids. DNA for the CDR3: TGTGCCAGCAGCTCAGACATGGGCACTGAAGCTTTCTTT. Encoded protein: CASSSDMGTEAFF.

J is TRBJ1-1 and V is TRBV7-9; D remains ambiguous. This CDR3 contains 15 residues. The V gene lost 1 base and the J gene lost 1 base, with 10 bases spanning the gap. Germline V gives CDR1 SEHNR, CDR2 FQNEAQ (reference sequence). The CDR3: CASSLVIMGNTEAFF. The CDR3 DNA follows: TGTGCCAGCAGCTTAGTGATCATGGGGAACACTGAAGCTTTCTTT.

The CDR3 sequence is CAWNLGGTYSPLHF. The CDR3 nucleotides read TGTGCCTGGAACTTAGGGGGGACCTACTCACCCCTCCACTTT. V is TRBV30 and J is TRBJ1-6; possibly TRBD1 for D (6 bases). Trimming pared 4 bases from V and 10 bases from J, leaving 17 bases between. Looked up from germline, CDR1 is GTSNPN and CDR2 is SVGIG (reference sequence). The CDR3 is made up of 14 amino acids.

The genes are TRBV5-1 and TRBJ1-4, with a weak D call TRBD1 (6 bases). This CDR3 has 13 amino acids. V lost 0 bases to trimming and J lost 11 bases, with 11 bases between them. Germline-derived CDR1 and CDR2 are SGHRS and YFSETQ. This chain's CDR3 is CASSLETGSKLFF. CDR3 nucleotide sequence: TGCGCCAGCAGCTTGGAAACAGGGTCGAAACTGTTTTTT.

The chain uses TRBV6-5 and TRBJ2-1, with D maybe TRBD2 (6 bases). This CDR3 is built from 14 residues. V gave up 2 bases and J gave up 10 bases, with 15 bases separating them. The germline gives CDR1 MNHEY, CDR2 SVGAGI. CDR3 bases: TGTGCCAGCAGTTACCTGGGTAGCCGGGGGGAGCAGTTCTTC. The encoded protein is CASSYLGSRGEQFF.

This clone was detected only a few times. V is TRBV9 and J is TRBJ2-2; perhaps TRBD2 as D (7 bases). V lost 0 bases, J lost 6 bases, and 12 bases lay in between. In germline, CDR1 is SGDLS, CDR2 YYNGEE. The CDR3 has 15 amino acids. Here the CDR3 DNA reads TGTGCCAGCAGCGTAGGAGGGGGGGTCCCCGGGGAGCTGTTTTTT. Translating gives CASSVGGGVPGELFF. The full variable domain, with the rest looked up from reference TRBV9 and TRBJ2-2, is DSGVTQTPKHLITATGQRVTLRCSPRSGDLSVYWYQQSLDQGLQFLIQYYNGEERAKGNILERFSAQQFPDLHSELNLSSLELGDSALYFCASSVGGGVPGELFFGEGSRLTVL.

This clone came up once. J is TRBJ2-7 and V is TRBV15; the D is unclear. Germline V gene data show CDR1 as LNHNV and CDR2 as YYDKDF (reference sequence). CDR3 length: 13 residues. V was shortened by 1 base and J by 1 base, with 5 bases between the two germline ends. The CDR3: CATSRGVSYEQYF. The CDR3 DNA reads TGTGCCACCAGCAGAGGGGTGTCCTACGAGCAGTACTTC.

V gene TRBV6-5 combines with J gene TRBJ1-1, with D uncertain. V lost 0 bases and J lost 1, with 9 bases in between. The CDR3 length is 15 residues. Germline loops: CDR1 MNHEY, CDR2 SVGAGI. CDR3 DNA: TGTGCCAGCAGTTACTCGAGGAGGCCGAACACTGAAGCTTTCTTT. Protein sequence: CASSYSRRPNTEAFF.

The rearrangement joins TRBV2 to TRBJ1-6; no clear D gene. This CDR3 comprises 15 residues. V was shortened by 6 bases and J by 7 bases, with 16 bases between the two germline ends. Germline-derived CDR1 and CDR2 are SNHLY and FYNNEI. The chain's CDR3 is CASRDTFGQNSPLHF. Here the CDR3 DNA reads TGTGCCAGCAGGGATACCTTCGGTCAGAATTCACCCCTCCACTTT.

This chain joins TRBV11-2 and TRBJ1-4; D remains unclear. The CDR3 runs to 15 residues. Germline V gene sequence: CDR1 SGHAT, CDR2 FQNNGV. V gave up 4 bases and J gave up 5 bases, with 14 bases separating them. The CDR3 DNA follows: TGTGCCAGCAGCTCGAGGGTGAGGGTAAATGAAAAACTGTTTTTT. It is translated as CASSSRVRVNEKLFF.

The chain joins TRBV15 to TRBJ1-2; perhaps TRBD1 as D (5 bases). V shed 0 bases and J shed 0 bases, with 8 bases lying between them. The germline V gene has CDR1 LNHNV and CDR2 YYDKDF (reference sequence). CDR3 size: 15 residues. The CDR3 nucleotides read TGTGCCACCAGCAGAGACAGGGCCGCTAACTATGGCTACACCTTC. Its protein is CATSRDRAANYGYTF.

The rearrangement links TRBV7-2 to TRBJ1-2; 7 nucleotides match TRBD1. Germline CDR1 reads SGHTA; CDR2 reads FQGNSA. The CDR3 totals 15 residues. J lost 8 bases, V lost 5 bases, and 14 bases had no gene match. Written as DNA, the CDR3 is TGTGCCAGCAGCCCGGGTGGGACAGCCTCTTGGGGCTACACCTTC. It is translated as CASSPGGTASWGYTF.